This TCR beta chain derives from a study of technical replicates of blood from several donors (dated by TCRdb to about 2017). Library preparation used the immunoSEQ multiplex PCR assay. The clones in this table, taken by TCRdb from immuneACCESS, are in-frame only. Not every clone is retained; where verified, under half of the shortfall comes from an unresolved V gene, and the cause of the rest is unknown. The sample contains about 99,000 clones, 95% of them found a single time. Jointly, the top ten make up 0.2% to 0.25% of the sample. A note on this clone: What this receptor recognizes is not known. Per-base qualities were not stored, and no clone one base away is much larger.

From the cysteine up to the phenylalanine, the CDR3 has a length of 16 residues. This entry keeps only the CDR3 DNA: 48 bases, framed from base 1. Trimming costs V 3 bases and J 5 bases, and their ends lie 20 bases apart. From the germline V gene, CDR1 is LGHNT and CDR2 is FRNRAP. Sequenced: T cells isolated from PBMCs. The chain was built from TRBV12-5 and TRBJ2-7; a weak D assignment points to TRBD2 (7 bases agree). This TCR came from a human donor in good health. The CDR3 loop reads CASGFRLSGGDHEQYF. The nucleotides read TGTGCTAGTGGTTTCCGCCTCTCGGGGGGCGACCACGAGCAGTACTTC. The full variable domain, with segments outside the CDR3 supplied by the reference TRBV12-5 and TRBJ2-7 proteins, appears as DARVTQTPRHKVTEMGQEVTMRCQPILGHNTVFWYRQTMMQGLELLAYFRNRAPLDDSGMPKDRFSAEMPDATLATLKIQPSEPRDSAVYFCASGFRLSGGDHEQYFGPGTRLTVT.